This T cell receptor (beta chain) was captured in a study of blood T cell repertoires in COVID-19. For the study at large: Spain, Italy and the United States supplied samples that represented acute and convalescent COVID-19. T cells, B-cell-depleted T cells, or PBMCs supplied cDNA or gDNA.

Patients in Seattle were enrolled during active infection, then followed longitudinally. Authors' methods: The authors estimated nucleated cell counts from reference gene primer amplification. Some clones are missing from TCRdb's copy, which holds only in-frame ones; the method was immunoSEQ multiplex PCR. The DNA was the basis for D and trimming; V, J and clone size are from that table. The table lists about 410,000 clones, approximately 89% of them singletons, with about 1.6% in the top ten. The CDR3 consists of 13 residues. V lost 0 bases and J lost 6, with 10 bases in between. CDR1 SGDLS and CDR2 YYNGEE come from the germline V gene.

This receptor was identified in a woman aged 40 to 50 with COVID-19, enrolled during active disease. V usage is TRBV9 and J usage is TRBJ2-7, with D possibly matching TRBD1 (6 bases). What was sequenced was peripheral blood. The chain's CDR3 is CASSVGEGGEQYF. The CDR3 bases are TGTGCCAGCAGCGTAGGGGAAGGGGGCGAGCAGTACTTC.